A single T cell receptor (beta chain) is shown here with its context. This sample stems from a study of blood T cell repertoires in COVID-19. Study background: From T cells, B-cell-depleted T cells, or PBMCs came the material, which was cDNA or gDNA.

Per the authors' pipeline: Estimation of nucleated cell counts relied on the amplification of reference gene primers. Clones were read by immunoSEQ multiplex PCR, and TCRdb kept only the in-frame ones, dropping some. V, J and clone size derive from that table, while D and trimming were established from the DNA sequence. The data contain approximately 300,000 clones, 70% to 90% of them singletons. This TCR derives from a woman between 50 and 59 years old with active or convalescent COVID-19. The sample consisted of peripheral blood.

The CDR3, as DNA: TGTGCCACCAGAGTGGAACAGGGGGCCTCTAGGACAGATACGCAGTATTTT. As protein: CATRVEQGASRTDTQYF. This rearrangement joins TRBV15 to TRBJ2-3; the match to TRBD1 covers 9 bases. Germline lookup yields CDR1 LNHNV and CDR2 YYDKDF (reference sequence). V gave up 6 bases and J gave up 3 bases; unmatched junction bases: 13. The CDR3 spans 17 residues. The variable domain in full, with the rest retrieved from reference TRBV15 and TRBJ2-3, is DAMVIQNPRYQVTQFGKPVTLSCSQTLNHNVMYWYQQKSSQAPKLLFHYYDKDFNNEADTPDNFQSRRPNTSFCFLDIRSPGLGDTAMYLCATRVEQGASRTDTQYFGPGTRLTVL.